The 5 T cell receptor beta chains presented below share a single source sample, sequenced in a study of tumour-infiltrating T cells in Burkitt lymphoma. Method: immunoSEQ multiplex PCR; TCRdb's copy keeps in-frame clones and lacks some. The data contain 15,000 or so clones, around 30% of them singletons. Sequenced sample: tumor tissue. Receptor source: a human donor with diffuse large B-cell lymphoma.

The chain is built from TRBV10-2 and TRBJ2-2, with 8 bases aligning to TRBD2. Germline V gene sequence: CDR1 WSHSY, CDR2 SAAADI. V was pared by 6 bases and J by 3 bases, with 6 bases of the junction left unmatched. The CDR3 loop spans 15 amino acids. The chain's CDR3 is CASRPGLGDTGELFF. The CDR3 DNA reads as TGCGCCAGCAGGCCGGGACTAGGGGACACCGGGGAGCTGTTTTTT.

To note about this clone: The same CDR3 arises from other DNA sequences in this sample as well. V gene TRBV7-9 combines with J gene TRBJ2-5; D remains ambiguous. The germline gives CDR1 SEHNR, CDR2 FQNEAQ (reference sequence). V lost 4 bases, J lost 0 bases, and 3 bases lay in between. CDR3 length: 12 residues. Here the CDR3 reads CASSSDQETQYF. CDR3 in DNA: TGTGCCAGCAGCTCCGACCAAGAGACCCAGTACTTC.

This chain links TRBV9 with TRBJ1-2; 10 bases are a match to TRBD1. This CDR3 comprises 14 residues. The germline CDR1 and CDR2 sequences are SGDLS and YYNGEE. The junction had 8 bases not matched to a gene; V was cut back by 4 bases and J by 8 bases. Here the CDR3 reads CASSPETGGEGYTF. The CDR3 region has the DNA TGTGCCAGCAGCCCCGAGACAGGGGGCGAAGGCTACACCTTC. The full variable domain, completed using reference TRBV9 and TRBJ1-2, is DSGVTQTPKHLITATGQRVTLRCSPRSGDLSVYWYQQSLDQGLQFLIQYYNGEERAKGNILERFSAQQFPDLHSELNLSSLELGDSALYFCASSPETGGEGYTFGSGTRLTVV.

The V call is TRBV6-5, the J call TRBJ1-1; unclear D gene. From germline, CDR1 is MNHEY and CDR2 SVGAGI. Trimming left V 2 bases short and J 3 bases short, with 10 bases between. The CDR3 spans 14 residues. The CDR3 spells CASSYGQLYTEAFF. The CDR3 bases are TGTGCCAGCAGTTACGGGCAGCTTTACACTGAAGCTTTCTTT.

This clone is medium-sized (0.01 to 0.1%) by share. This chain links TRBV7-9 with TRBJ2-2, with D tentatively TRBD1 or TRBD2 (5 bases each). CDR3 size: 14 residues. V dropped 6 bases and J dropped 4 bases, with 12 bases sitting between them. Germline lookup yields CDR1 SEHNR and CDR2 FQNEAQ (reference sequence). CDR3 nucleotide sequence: TGTGCCAGCAGTCCCGCTGGGGGCACCGGGGAGCTGTTTTTT. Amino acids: CASSPAGGTGELFF.